Below, 13 T cell receptor beta chains from the same sample are listed, as sequenced in a study of blood T cell repertoires in COVID-19 (dated by TCRdb to the early 2020s). The receptor library was made with the immunoSEQ multiplex PCR assay. This immuneACCESS table, as held by TCRdb, lists in-frame sequences with V and J called but not all clones. Of the missing ones, under half trace to an unresolved V gene in checked studies; the others have no known cause. This sample comprises 90,000 to 95,000 clones, around 89% of them detected only once. About 5% of the sample is held by the ten biggest clonotypes. The source material was peripheral blood. Receptor source: an elderly woman with active COVID-19.

The V gene is TRBV6-2 or TRBV6-3, the J gene TRBJ1-2, with D tentatively TRBD1 (5 bases). In germline, CDR1 is MNHEY, CDR2 SVGEGT. This CDR3 comprises 13 residues. V lost 2 bases, J lost 4 bases, and 8 bases lay in between. The CDR3 is CASSYAGVYGYTF. The DNA for the CDR3 is TGTGCCAGCAGTTACGCGGGGGTCTATGGCTACACCTTC.

V is TRBV6-7 and J is TRBJ1-6; D not resolved. TRBV6-7 falls under the ORF class, with uncertain function. The CDR3 contains 16 residues. V shed 4 bases and J shed 0 bases, with 10 bases lying between them. CDR3 residues: CASSLGESSYNSPLHF. In nucleotides, the CDR3 is TGTGCCAGCAGTTTGGGCGAGAGCTCCTATAATTCACCCCTCCACTTT.

The V and J genes are TRBV29-1 and TRBJ1-3, with 7 bases that match TRBD1. J gave up 4 bases and V 7 bases, and 7 bases lay outside the gene matches. The CDR3 covers 13 residues. Per germline, CDR1 SQVTM and CDR2 ANQGSEA. This CDR3 reads CSATTGAGNTIYF. The CDR3 DNA reads as TGCAGCGCCACCACAGGGGCGGGAAACACCATATATTTT.

V usage is TRBV7-2 and J usage is TRBJ2-7; 7 bases agree with TRBD1. Per germline, CDR1 SGHTA and CDR2 FQGNSA. The CDR3 runs to 14 residues. V lost 5 bases to trimming and J lost 7 bases; unmatched junction nucleotides: 11. CDR3 in amino acids: CASSPYDRVREQYF. CDR3 in DNA: TGTGCCAGCAGCCCATACGACAGGGTAAGGGAGCAGTACTTC. The full variable domain, its missing parts supplied by reference TRBV7-2 and TRBJ2-7, is GAGVSQSPSNKVTEKGKDVELRCDPISGHTALYWYRQSLGQGLEFLIYFQGNSAPDKSGLPSDRFSAERTGGSVSTLTIQRTQQEDSAVYLCASSPYDRVREQYFGPGTRLTVT.

CDR3 nucleotide sequence: TGTGCCAGCAGTCATGGGACAGGGGGCATGGATACGCAGTATTTT. This sequence encodes CASSHGTGGMDTQYF. This chain links TRBV28 with TRBJ2-3, with TRBD1 matching over 12 bases. From germline, CDR1 is MDHEN and CDR2 SYDVKM. V shed 5 bases, J shed 6 bases, and the junction held 6 bases outside the gene matches. The CDR3 has 15 amino acids.

This CDR3 reads CAISETTPSSGNTIYF. The CDR3 DNA sequence: TGTGCCATCAGTGAGACGACTCCGAGCTCTGGAAACACCATATATTTT. This chain uses TRBV10-3 with TRBJ1-3, with unresolved D. CDR1 is ENHRY and CDR2 is SYGVKD in the germline V gene. Trimming pared 2 bases from V and 0 bases from J, leaving 11 bases between. The CDR3 sequence is 16 residues long.

This chain joins TRBV6-4 and TRBJ2-3, with a weak D call TRBD2 (5 bases). The CDR3 is made up of 16 amino acids. Germline CDR1 reads MRHNA; CDR2 reads SNTAGT. The germline V and J ends were trimmed by 0 bases and 0 bases, with 10 bases remaining between them. CDR3 sequence: CASSDSLRDSTDTQYF. The DNA of the CDR3 is TGTGCCAGCAGTGACTCGTTACGGGATAGCACAGATACGCAGTATTTT.

This sequence joins TRBV6-5 and TRBJ2-2; 9 nucleotides align to TRBD1. The V and J ends lost 9 bases and 4 bases, in that order; junction bases with no gene match: 3. The CDR3 contains 13 residues. Germline CDR1 is MNHEY and CDR2 is SVGAGI. The CDR3 nucleotides are TGTGCCAGTCGGACAGGGGCCACCGGGGAGCTGTTTTTT. It translates to CASRTGATGELFF.

The V and J genes are TRBV27 and TRBJ2-4; D unclear. The V end was cut by 8 bases, the J end by 0 bases, with 23 bases between. The CDR3 totals 18 residues. CDR1 MNHEY and CDR2 SMNVEV come from the germline V gene (reference sequence). The CDR3 DNA is TGTGCCAGCGTTCAGGCGCCTCCCATAGGTGCAGCCAAAAACATTCAGTACTTC. Its protein product is CASVQAPPIGAAKNIQYF.

The rearrangement joins TRBV7-2 to TRBJ2-6, with 11 positions matching TRBD2. V lost 8 bases to trimming and J lost 3 bases; unmatched junction nucleotides: 9. CDR1 SGHTA and CDR2 FQGNSA come from the germline V gene. This CDR3 has 17 amino acids. CDR3: CASRRSGGAVGANVLTF. The DNA for the CDR3 is TGTGCCAGCCGACGTAGCGGGGGGGCTGTTGGGGCCAACGTCCTGACTTTC.

This sequence joins TRBV27 and TRBJ2-3, with 8 nucleotides matching TRBD1. The trim removed 5 bases at V and 4 bases at J, leaving 8 bases unmatched. CDR1 MNHEY and CDR2 SMNVEV come from the germline V gene (reference sequence). The CDR3 covers 15 residues. The CDR3, as DNA: TGTGCCAGCAGTACGGGACAGGTTAAAGCAGATACGCAGTATTTT. As protein: CASSTGQVKADTQYF.

The chain links TRBV25-1 to TRBJ1-4; no firm D call. The CDR3 covers 15 residues. Germline-derived CDR1 and CDR2 are MGHDK and SYGVNS. Trimming left V 9 bases short and J 4 bases short, with 18 bases between. The CDR3 loop is CASPSTEGINEKLFF. The DNA of the CDR3 is TGTGCCAGTCCCAGCACGGAGGGCATTAATGAAAAACTGTTTTTT.

The V gene is TRBV11-2, the J gene TRBJ2-2, with 12 bases lining up with TRBD2. The CDR3 sequence is 16 residues long. The V segment lost 5 bases and the J segment 5 bases; nucleotides outside the gene matches: 6. In germline, CDR1 is SGHAT, CDR2 FQNNGV. CDR3 nucleotide sequence: TGTGCCAGCAGCCAGGCGGGACTAGCGGGTACCGGGGAGCTGTTTTTT. It is translated as CASSQAGLAGTGELFF.